The entry that follows covers one T cell receptor (beta chain) sequence. Clones were read by immunoSEQ multiplex PCR, and TCRdb kept only the in-frame ones, dropping some. This repertoire shows approximately 94,000 clones, around 87% found once; its top ten account for 2% to 2.5%. This sample is part of a study of PD-L1 blockade in urothelial cancer. Study-wide background: Researchers found blood samples held a median of approximately 150,000 T cells.

Documented time point: pretreatment peripheral blood. It was locally advanced or metastatic urothelial carcinoma that patients had. This CDR3 region has 17 residues. Deletions cut 0 bases from V and 4 bases from J, with 18 bases between. Looked up from germline, CDR1 is SGHTS and CDR2 is YDEGEE. The source is a man aged 55 to 70 with urothelial cancer. The chain couples TRBV5-8 to TRBJ2-3; TRBD2 might be the D (5 bases). This specimen consisted of PBMCs, obtained around atezolizumab (anti-PD-L1) treatment. CDR3 amino acids: CASSLARRTLAPDTQYF. CDR3 DNA sequence: TGTGCCAGCAGCTTGGCCAGGAGGACCCTTGCTCCAGATACGCAGTATTTT.